These T cell receptor beta chains were read from a single sample in a study of vaccination and CD4 T cells after COVID-19. For these receptors, no antigen is known. TCRdb passed the PCR reads through MiXCR, listing each CDR3 protein once. The sample gives roughly 12,000 distinct CDR3 sequences, around 78% of which show up once; more than 25% is in the top ten. Source material: CD4+ T cells from blood, cultured in vitro. The receptor source for this set is a human donor who had recovered from COVID-19. Both conserved end residues are part of each CDR3. D genes are given only for firm matches.

.,TRBV6-1,TRBJ1-5,TGTGCCAGCAGAGGTACAGCCACCTTCCTTCAGCCCCAGCATTTT,CASRGTATFLQPQHF
.,TRBV7-2,TRBJ1-1,TGTGCCAGCAGCTTCGGGCAGGGGTTTGAAGCTTTCTTT,CASSFGQGFEAFF
TRBD2,TRBV7-9,TRBJ2-7,TGTGCCAGCAGCCTGACTCTGGCCGGGGGGGAGCAGTACTTC,CASSLTLAGGEQYF
.,TRBV7-9,TRBJ2-6,TGTGCCAGCAGCTCCTCCGGGGCCAACGTCCTGACTTTC,CASSSSGANVLTF
.,TRBV19,TRBJ1-5,TGTGCCAGTAGTCCAGGGCGGGAACAGCCCCAGCATTTT,CASSPGREQPQHF
TRBD1,TRBV28,TRBJ1-5,TGTGCCAGCAGTCCGACCGACAGGGAACAGCCCCAGCATTTT,CASSPTDREQPQHF
TRBD1,TRBV6-5,TRBJ1-6,TGTGCCAGCAGTTACCAGACAGGGGGTGGATCACCCCTCCACTTT,CASSYQTGGGSPLHF
TRBD2,TRBV6-5,TRBJ2-1,TGTGCCAGCAGTTACGCGGGAGACCCCTGGAATGAGCAGTTCTTC,CASSYAGDPWNEQFF
TRBD1,TRBV24-1,TRBJ2-3,TGTGCCACGGGACAGGGAGTTTCAGATACGCAGTATTTT,CATGQGVSDTQYF
.,TRBV6-1,TRBJ1-6,TGTGCCAGCAATAGAAACAGGAATTCACCCCTCCACTTT,CASNRNRNSPLHF
.,TRBV20-1,TRBJ1-5,TGCAGTGCTAGAGAATCCCTACAGCCCCAGCATTTT,CSARESLQPQHF
TRBD1,TRBV6-1,TRBJ1-5,TGTGCCAGCAGGCCACGGACAGGGGTAGATAGCAATCAGCCCCAGCATTTT,CASRPRTGVDSNQPQHF
TRBD1,TRBV20-1,TRBJ2-7,TGCAGTGCTAGAAGCCCCGGGACAGTCCGCTACGAGCAGTACTTC,CSARSPGTVRYEQYF
.,TRBV7-9,TRBJ2-7,TGTGCCAGCAGCGCGGGGGGCGGGCTAGGGACAGCCTACGAGCAGTACTTC,CASSAGGGLGTAYEQYF
TRBD1,TRBV11-3,TRBJ1-1,TGTGCCAGCAGCTCACAGGGGGAGAACACTGAAGCTTTCTTT,CASSSQGENTEAFF
TRBD1,TRBV6-1,TRBJ1-3,TGTGCCAGCACCCAACGAGGGGGCTGGGGTGGAAACACCATATATTTT,CASTQRGGWGGNTIYF
TRBD1,TRBV28,TRBJ1-1,TGTGCCAGCAGACCTCAGGGGGCGCGGGCTTTCTTT,CASRPQGARAFF
TRBD2,TRBV24-1,TRBJ2-1,TGTGCCACCAGTGAGGGTAGCGGGATTTCTGTAATCAATGAGCAGTTCTTC,CATSEGSGISVINEQFF
.,TRBV10-3,TRBJ1-5,TGTGCCATCAGTGCCGGGGACAATCAGCCCCAGCATTTT,CAISAGDNQPQHF